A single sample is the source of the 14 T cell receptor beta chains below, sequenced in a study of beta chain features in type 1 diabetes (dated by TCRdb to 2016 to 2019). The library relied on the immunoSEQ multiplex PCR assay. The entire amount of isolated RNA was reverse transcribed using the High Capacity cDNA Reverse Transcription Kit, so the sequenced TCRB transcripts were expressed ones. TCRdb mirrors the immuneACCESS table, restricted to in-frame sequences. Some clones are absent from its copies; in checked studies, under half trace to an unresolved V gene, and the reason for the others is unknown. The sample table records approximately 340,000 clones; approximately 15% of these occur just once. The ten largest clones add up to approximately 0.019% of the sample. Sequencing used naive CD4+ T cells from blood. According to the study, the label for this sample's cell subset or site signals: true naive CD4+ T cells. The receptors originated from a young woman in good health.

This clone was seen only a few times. The CDR3 spells CATNLDRGSNQPQHF. CDR3 bases: TGTGCCACCAACCTGGACAGGGGCAGCAATCAGCCCCAGCATTTT. The rearrangement links TRBV19 to TRBJ1-5; 9 nucleotides line up with TRBD1. V shed 10 bases and J 1 base; nucleotides not matched to a gene: 8. This CDR3 region has 15 residues. Germline values: CDR1 LNHDA, CDR2 SQIVND (reference sequence). Drawing the rest from reference TRBV19 and TRBJ1-5, the complete variable domain is DGGITQSPKYLFRKEGQNVTLSCEQNLNHDAMYWYRQDPGQGLRLIYYSQIVNDFQKGDIAEGYSVSREKKESFPLTVTSAQKNPTAFYLCATNLDRGSNQPQHFGDGTRLSIL.

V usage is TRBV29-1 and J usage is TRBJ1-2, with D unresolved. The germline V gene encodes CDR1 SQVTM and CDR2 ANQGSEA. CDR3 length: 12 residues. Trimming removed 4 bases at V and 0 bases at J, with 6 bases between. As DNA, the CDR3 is TGCAGCGTTGTTGAGCCTAACTATGGCTACACCTTC. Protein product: CSVVEPNYGYTF.

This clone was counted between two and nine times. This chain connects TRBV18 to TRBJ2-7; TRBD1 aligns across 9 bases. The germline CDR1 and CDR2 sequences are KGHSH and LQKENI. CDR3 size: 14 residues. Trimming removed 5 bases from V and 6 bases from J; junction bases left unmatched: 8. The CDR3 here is CASSAGTGPSEQYF. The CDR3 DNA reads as TGTGCCAGCTCAGCCGGGACAGGGCCCTCCGAGCAGTACTTC.

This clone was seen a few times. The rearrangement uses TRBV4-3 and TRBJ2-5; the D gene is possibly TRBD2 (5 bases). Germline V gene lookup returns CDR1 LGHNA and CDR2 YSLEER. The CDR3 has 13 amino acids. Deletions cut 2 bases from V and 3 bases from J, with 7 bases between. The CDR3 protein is CASSQTRKETQYF. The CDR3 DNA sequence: TGCGCCAGCAGCCAAACTAGAAAAGAGACCCAGTACTTC.

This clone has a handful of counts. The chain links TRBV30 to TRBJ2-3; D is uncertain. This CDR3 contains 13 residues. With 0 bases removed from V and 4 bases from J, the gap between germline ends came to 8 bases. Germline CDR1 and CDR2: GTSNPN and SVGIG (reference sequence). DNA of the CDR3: TGTGCCTGGAGTGTACTGTTAGCAGATACGCAGTATTTT. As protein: CAWSVLLADTQYF.

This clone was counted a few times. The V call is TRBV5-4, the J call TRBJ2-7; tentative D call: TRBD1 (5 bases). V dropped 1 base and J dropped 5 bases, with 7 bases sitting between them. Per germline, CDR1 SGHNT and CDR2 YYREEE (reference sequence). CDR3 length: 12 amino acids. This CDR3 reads CASSLQGNEQYF. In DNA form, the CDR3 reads TGTGCCAGCAGCTTGCAGGGTAACGAGCAGTACTTC.

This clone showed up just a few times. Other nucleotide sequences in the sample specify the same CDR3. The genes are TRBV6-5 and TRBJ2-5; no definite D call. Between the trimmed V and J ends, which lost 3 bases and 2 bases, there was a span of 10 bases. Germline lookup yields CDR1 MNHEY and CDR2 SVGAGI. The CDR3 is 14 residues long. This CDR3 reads CASSYSVSQETQYF. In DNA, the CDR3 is TGTGCCAGCAGTTATTCGGTATCTCAAGAGACCCAGTACTTC.

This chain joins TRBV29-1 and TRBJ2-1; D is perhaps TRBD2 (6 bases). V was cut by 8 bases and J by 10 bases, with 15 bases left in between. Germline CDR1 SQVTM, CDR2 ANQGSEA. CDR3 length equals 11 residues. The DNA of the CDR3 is TGCAGCCTCGTCGGGGGAGTCGAGCAGTTCTTC. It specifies CSLVGGVEQFF.

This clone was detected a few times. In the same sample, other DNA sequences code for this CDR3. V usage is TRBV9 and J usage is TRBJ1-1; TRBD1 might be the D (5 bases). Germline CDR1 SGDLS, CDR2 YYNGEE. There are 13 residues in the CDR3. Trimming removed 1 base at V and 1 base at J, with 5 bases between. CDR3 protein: CASSVRGNTEAFF. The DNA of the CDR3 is TGTGCCAGCAGCGTAAGGGGGAACACTGAAGCTTTCTTT. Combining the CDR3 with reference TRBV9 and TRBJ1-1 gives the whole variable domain DSGVTQTPKHLITATGQRVTLRCSPRSGDLSVYWYQQSLDQGLQFLIQYYNGEERAKGNILERFSAQQFPDLHSELNLSSLELGDSALYFCASSVRGNTEAFFGQGTRLTVV.

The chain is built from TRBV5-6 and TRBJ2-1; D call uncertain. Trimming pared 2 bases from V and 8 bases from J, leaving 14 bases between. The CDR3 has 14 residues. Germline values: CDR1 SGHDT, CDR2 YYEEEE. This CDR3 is CASSLWLDYDEQFF. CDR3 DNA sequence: TGTGCCAGCAGCTTATGGCTAGATTACGATGAGCAGTTCTTC.

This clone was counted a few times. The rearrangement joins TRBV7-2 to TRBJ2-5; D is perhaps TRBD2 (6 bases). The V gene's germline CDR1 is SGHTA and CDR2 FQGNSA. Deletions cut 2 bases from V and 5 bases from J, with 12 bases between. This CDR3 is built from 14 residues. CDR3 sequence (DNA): TGTGCCAGCAGCTTAATTGGAGGGAGGGAGACCCAGTACTTC. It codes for CASSLIGGRETQYF.

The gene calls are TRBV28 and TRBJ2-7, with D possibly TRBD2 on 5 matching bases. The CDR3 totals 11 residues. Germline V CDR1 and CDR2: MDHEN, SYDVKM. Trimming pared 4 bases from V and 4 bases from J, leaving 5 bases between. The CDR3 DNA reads TGTGCCAGCAGTTCGGGGTACGAGCAGTACTTC. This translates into CASSSGYEQYF.

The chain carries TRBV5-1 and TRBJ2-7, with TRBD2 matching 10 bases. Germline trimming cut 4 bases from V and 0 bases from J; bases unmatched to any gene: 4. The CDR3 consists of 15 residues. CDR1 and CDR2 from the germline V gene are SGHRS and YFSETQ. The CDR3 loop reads CASSHGTSDSYEQYF. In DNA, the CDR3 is TGCGCCAGCAGCCACGGGACTAGCGACTCCTACGAGCAGTACTTC.

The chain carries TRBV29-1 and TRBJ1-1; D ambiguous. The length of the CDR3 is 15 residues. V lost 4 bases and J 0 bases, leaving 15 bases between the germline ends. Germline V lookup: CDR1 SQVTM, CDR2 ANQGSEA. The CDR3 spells CSVGAGWNMNTEAFF. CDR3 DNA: TGCAGCGTTGGAGCCGGGTGGAATATGAACACTGAAGCTTTCTTT.